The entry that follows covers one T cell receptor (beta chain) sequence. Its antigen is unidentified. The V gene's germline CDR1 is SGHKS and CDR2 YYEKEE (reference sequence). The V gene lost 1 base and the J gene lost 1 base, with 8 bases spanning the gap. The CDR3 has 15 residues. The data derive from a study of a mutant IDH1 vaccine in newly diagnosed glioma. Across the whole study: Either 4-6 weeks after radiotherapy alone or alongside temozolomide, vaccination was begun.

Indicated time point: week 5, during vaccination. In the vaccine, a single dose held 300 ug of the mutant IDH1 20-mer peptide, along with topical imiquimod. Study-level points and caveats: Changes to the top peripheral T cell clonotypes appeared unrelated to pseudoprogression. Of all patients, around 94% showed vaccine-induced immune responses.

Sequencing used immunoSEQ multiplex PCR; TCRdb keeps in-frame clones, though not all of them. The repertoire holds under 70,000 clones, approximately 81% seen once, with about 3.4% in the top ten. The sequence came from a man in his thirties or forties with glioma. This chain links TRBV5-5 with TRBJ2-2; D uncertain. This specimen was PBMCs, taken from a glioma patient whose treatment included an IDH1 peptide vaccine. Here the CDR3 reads CASSLSVRNTGELFF. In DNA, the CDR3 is TGTGCCAGCAGCTTGAGTGTAAGGAACACCGGGGAGCTGTTTTTT. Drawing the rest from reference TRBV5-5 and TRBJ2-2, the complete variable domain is DAGVTQSPTHLIKTRGQQVTLRCSPISGHKSVSWYQQVLGQGPQFIFQYYEKEERGRGNFPDRFSARQFPNYSSELNVNALLLGDSALYLCASSLSVRNTGELFFGEGSRLTVL.